The present T cell receptor (beta chain) was sequenced within a study of blood T cells in healthy people across ages. This clonotype was observed at least ten times. Between the trimmed V and J ends, which lost 4 bases and 4 bases, there was a span of 8 bases. The CDR3 is made up of 12 amino acids. The germline V gene has CDR1 SQVTM and CDR2 ANQGSEA. PCR was performed a second time for about 6 to 11 cycles using a sample-barcoded 5' primer and a J-beta primer mix. TCRdb processed the 5' RACE reads anew with MiXCR; each CDR3 protein has one entry. The sample has 1.5 million or so distinct CDR3 sequences; approximately 38% are singletons.

The chain links TRBV29-1 to TRBJ1-5; no definite D call. Sequencing used blood. This TCR came from a woman aged 18-30 years in good health. CDR3 residues: CSVVQGNQPQHF. DNA for the CDR3: TGCAGCGTTGTCCAAGGGAATCAGCCCCAGCATTTT.